The next 9 T cell receptor beta chains were all read from a single sample in a study of early T cells in non-severe SARS-CoV-2 infection. Each CDR3 protein is one row after TCRdb ran MiXCR on the 5' RACE reads. The sample carries tens of thousands of distinct CDR3 sequences, more than 14% recorded once. The input for sequencing was whole blood, taken at baseline. The receptors here all came from an adult who was a healthcare worker with PCR-confirmed SARS-CoV-2 infection or an uninfected control (not recorded which).

This clonotype was seen repeatedly, ten times or more. The V and J genes are TRBV6-1 and TRBJ2-6, with D possibly being TRBD1 (6 bases). Germline V gene data show CDR1 as MNHNS and CDR2 as SASEGT. V dropped 6 bases and J dropped 0 bases, with 18 bases sitting between them. This CDR3 is 18 amino acids long. The CDR3 nucleotides are TGTGCCAGCAGGTCACGACAGGCCGAGAGCTCTGGGGCCAACGTCCTGACTTTC. Its translation is CASRSRQAESSGANVLTF.

The rearrangement links TRBV6-5 to TRBJ2-7, with 8 nucleotides matching TRBD1. Germline trimming cut 8 bases from V and 3 bases from J; bases unmatched to any gene: 3. The CDR3 length is 12 residues. The germline V gene encodes CDR1 MNHEY and CDR2 SVGAGI. This CDR3 is CASGTGDYEQYF. CDR3 nucleotide sequence: TGTGCCAGCGGGACAGGAGACTACGAGCAGTACTTC.

The V gene is TRBV20-1, the J gene TRBJ2-3; TRBD2 matches 12 bases. The CDR3 runs to 14 residues. V lost 5 bases, J lost 9 bases, and 9 bases stayed unmatched. The germline CDR1 and CDR2 sequences are DFQATT and SNEGSKA (reference sequence). For the CDR3, the DNA is TGCAGTGCTGCCCGGCTAGCGGGGGGGCGGACGCAGTATTTT. Translating gives CSAARLAGGRTQYF.

The V and J genes are TRBV24-1 and TRBJ2-2, with D perhaps matching TRBD2 (6 bases). CDR3 length equals 15 residues. Looked up from germline, CDR1 is KGHDR and CDR2 is SFDVKD. The V end was cut by 3 bases, the J end by 4 bases, with 11 bases between. This CDR3 is CATSDPGASTGELFF. In DNA, the CDR3 is TGTGCCACCAGTGATCCGGGAGCGAGCACCGGGGAGCTGTTTTTT.

This chain connects TRBV9 to TRBJ1-1; 7 nucleotides agree with TRBD1. Germline CDR1 SGDLS, CDR2 YYNGEE. J gave up 5 bases and V 4 bases, and 14 bases lay outside the gene matches. The CDR3 contains 16 residues. The CDR3 DNA reads TGTGCCAGCAGCCCCCGGGGAGGGGGCGTCTTGACTGAAGCTTTCTTT. It is translated as CASSPRGGGVLTEAFF.

Comment on this clonotype: This could be a read error, since a much larger clone is one nucleotide away. The genes are TRBV7-2 and TRBJ2-1, with 7 bases aligning to TRBD2. The J call may be in error: the DNA end matches TRBJ2-7 better. The CDR3 has 15 residues. Germline V gene lookup returns CDR1 SGHTA and CDR2 FQGNSA. The CDR3 loop is CASSLVGGTQNEQYF. CDR3 bases: TGTGCCAGCAGCTTAGTGGGAGGGACCCAAAATGAGCAGTACTTC.

The chain carries TRBV5-4 and TRBJ2-5, with D tentatively TRBD1 or TRBD2 (6 bases each). Germline V gene lookup returns CDR1 SGHNT and CDR2 YYREEE (reference sequence). The CDR3 is 14 residues long. The V and J ends lost 5 bases and 3 bases respectively, with 14 bases between them. CDR3: CASRPPGAEETQYF. Written as DNA, the CDR3 is TGTGCCAGCAGGCCTCCGGGGGCAGAAGAGACCCAGTACTTC.

This clonotype was detected only a few times. The J gene is TRBJ2-7, the V gene TRBV7-8; D may be TRBD1 (9 bases). Between the trimmed V and J ends, which lost 5 bases and 3 bases, there was a span of 17 bases. The CDR3 extends over 15 amino acids. From germline, CDR1 is SGHVS and CDR2 FQNEAQ. CDR3 in amino acids: CASSREGQGYYEQYF. CDR3 sequence (DNA): TGTGCCAGCAGCCGGGAGGGACAGGGCTACTACGAGCAGTACTTC.

This clonotype was recorded many times. The chain joins TRBV2 to TRBJ2-7, with D perhaps being TRBD1 or TRBD2 (5 bases each). From germline, CDR1 is SNHLY and CDR2 FYNNEI. V was shortened by 2 bases and J by 0 bases, with 14 bases between the two germline ends. The CDR3 has 16 residues. The CDR3 DNA reads TGTGCCAGCAGTGAAAACGGGACGGTAAGCTCCTACGAGCAGTACTTC. Its translation: CASSENGTVSSYEQYF.